This TCR beta chain was profiled in a study of blood T cell repertoires in COVID-19. Study-wide context: Sample material is recorded as cDNA or gDNA derived from T cells, B-cell-depleted T cells, or PBMCs.

The CDR3 is 18 residues long. The germline V gene encodes CDR1 SEHNR and CDR2 FQNEAQ (reference sequence). Trimming took 1 base from V and 0 from J; bases not matched to a gene: 7. As handled by the study authors: Quantification of nucleated cells was approximated via reference gene primer amplification. Sequencing was performed with immunoSEQ multiplex PCR; in TCRdb, only in-frame clones are kept and a portion is missing. V, J and clone size derive from that table, while D and trimming were established from the DNA sequence. The sample holds approximately 110,000 clones, less than 85% seen once. This rearrangement joins TRBV7-9 to TRBJ2-3, with TRBD2 identical over 10 bases. The TCR was taken from a human donor with acute or convalescent COVID-19. The donor label of this sample is uncertain. The sequenced material came from peripheral blood. CDR3 nucleotide sequence: TGTGCCAGCAGCTTAGGACTAGCGGGCCGCCCTAGCACAGATACGCAGTATTTT. Protein: CASSLGLAGRPSTDTQYF.